The clone carrying this TCR beta chain was observed a handful of times. Its antigen is unknown. The data belong to a study of cytomegalovirus exposure and HLA in healthy donors. PCR involved 60 Vbeta and 13 Jbeta primers. Profiling relied on immunoSEQ multiplex PCR, and the TCRdb table lists in-frame clones only, not all of them. Among roughly 100,000 clones listed, about 71% were seen once. This CDR3 is built from 14 residues. V was clipped by 3 bases and J by 5 bases; unmatched bases: 3. Germline CDR1 and CDR2: KGHSH and LQKENI. Points from the study as a whole: TCR association rates varied by HLA locus in a later analysis, with DRB1 highest and HLA-C lowest.

The chain uses TRBV18 and TRBJ1-2; 10 bases are shared with TRBD1. The material sequenced was PBMCs. The TCR originated in a woman aged 45-59 years in good health and CMV-seronegative. CDR3 in amino acids: CASSPMGQGYGYTF. CDR3 DNA: TGTGCCAGCTCACCGATGGGACAGGGGTATGGCTACACCTTC.